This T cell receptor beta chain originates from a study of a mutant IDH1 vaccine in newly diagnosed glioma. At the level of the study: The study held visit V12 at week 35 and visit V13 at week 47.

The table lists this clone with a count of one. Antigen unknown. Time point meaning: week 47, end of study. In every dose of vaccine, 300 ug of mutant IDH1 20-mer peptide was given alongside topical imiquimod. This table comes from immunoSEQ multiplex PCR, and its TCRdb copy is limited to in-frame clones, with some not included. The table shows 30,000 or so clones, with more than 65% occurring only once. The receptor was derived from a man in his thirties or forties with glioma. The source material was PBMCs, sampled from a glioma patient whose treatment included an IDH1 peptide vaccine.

CDR3 DNA: TGTGCCAGCTCACCCGGTTTAGGGATCGAGACCCAGTACTTC. This encodes CASSPGLGIETQYF. This chain uses TRBV18 with TRBJ2-5; D unclear. Germline loops: CDR1 KGHSH, CDR2 LQKENI. The CDR3 runs 14 residues. Trimming left V 3 bases short and J 5 bases short, with 13 bases between.